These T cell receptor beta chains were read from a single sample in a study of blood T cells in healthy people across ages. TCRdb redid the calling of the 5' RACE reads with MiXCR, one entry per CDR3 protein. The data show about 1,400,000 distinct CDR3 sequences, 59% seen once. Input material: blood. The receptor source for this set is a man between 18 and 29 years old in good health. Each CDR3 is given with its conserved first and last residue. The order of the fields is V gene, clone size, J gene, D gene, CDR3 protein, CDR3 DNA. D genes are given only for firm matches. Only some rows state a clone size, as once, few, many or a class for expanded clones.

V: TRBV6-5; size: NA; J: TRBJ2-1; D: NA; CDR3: CASSYSILASQFF; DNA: TGTGCCAGCAGTTACTCGATACTAGCTTCGCAGTTCTTC
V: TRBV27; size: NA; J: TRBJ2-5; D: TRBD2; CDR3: CASSSGAGGPRETQYF; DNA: TGTGCCAGCAGTTCGGGAGCGGGAGGGCCGCGGGAGACCCAGTACTTC
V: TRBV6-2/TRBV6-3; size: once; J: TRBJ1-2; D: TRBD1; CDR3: CASSYRTGSHGYTF; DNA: TGTGCCAGCAGTTACCGGACAGGGAGCCATGGCTACACCTTC
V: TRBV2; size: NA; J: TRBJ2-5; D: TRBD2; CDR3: CASRGRASGVQETQYF; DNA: TGTGCCAGCAGAGGGAGGGCTAGCGGAGTCCAAGAGACCCAGTACTTC
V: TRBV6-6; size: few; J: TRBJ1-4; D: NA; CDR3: CASRPGDTNEKLFF; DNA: TGTGCCAGCAGACCGGGCGACACTAATGAAAAACTGTTTTTT
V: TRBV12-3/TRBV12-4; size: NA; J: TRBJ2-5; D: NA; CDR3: CAKRAGRELIQETQYF; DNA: TGTGCCAAAAGGGCCGGTCGGGAGCTGATCCAAGAGACCCAGTACTTC
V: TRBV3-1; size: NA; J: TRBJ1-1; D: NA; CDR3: CANSRGFKAFF; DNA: TGTGCCAACAGCCGAGGGTTTAAAGCTTTCTTT
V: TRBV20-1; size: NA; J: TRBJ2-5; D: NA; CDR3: CSAGWGGQYQETQYF; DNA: TGCAGTGCAGGTTGGGGGGGACAGTACCAAGAGACCCAGTACTTC
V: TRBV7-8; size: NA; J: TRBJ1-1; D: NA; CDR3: CASSIAPGAYTEAFF; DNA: TGTGCCAGCAGCATTGCGCCGGGGGCCTACACTGAAGCTTTCTTT
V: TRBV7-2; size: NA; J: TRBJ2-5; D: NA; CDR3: CASSLGRIPRETQYF; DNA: TGTGCCAGCAGCTTAGGCAGGATCCCTAGGGAGACCCAGTACTTC
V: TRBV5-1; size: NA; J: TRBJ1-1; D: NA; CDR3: CASSLDATAFF; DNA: TGCGCCAGCAGCTTGGACGCCACGGCTTTCTTT
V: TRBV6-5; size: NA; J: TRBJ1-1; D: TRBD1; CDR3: CASSVGTAMNTEAFF; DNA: TGTGCCAGCAGTGTGGGGACAGCTATGAACACTGAAGCTTTCTTT
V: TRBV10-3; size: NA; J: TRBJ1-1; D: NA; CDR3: CAISRPEGAEAFF; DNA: TGTGCCATCAGTAGGCCGGAGGGCGCTGAAGCTTTCTTT
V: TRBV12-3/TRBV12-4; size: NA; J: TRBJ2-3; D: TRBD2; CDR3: CASSARTSGRTYTQYF; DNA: TGTGCCAGCAGCGCGAGGACTAGCGGGAGAACATATACGCAGTATTTT
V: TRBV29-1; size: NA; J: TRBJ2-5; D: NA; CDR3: CSVGEWDQETQYF; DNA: TGCAGCGTTGGTGAATGGGACCAAGAGACCCAGTACTTC
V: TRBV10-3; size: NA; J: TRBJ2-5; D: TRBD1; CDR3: CAISTTGQGGGETQYF; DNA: TGTGCCATCAGTACTACCGGACAGGGAGGAGGAGAGACCCAGTACTTC
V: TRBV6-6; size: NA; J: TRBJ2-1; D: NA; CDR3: CASSYATSFSGNEQFF; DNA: TGTGCCAGCAGTTACGCAACTAGCTTTAGCGGCAATGAGCAGTTCTTC
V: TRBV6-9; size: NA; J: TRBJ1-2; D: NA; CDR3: CASSYLEGEGNYGYTF; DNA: TGTGCCAGCAGTTATTTGGAAGGTGAAGGAAACTATGGCTACACCTTC
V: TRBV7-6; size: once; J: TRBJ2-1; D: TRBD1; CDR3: CASSRTGLGDEQFF; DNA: TGTGCCAGCAGCCGGACAGGGTTGGGCGATGAGCAGTTCTTC
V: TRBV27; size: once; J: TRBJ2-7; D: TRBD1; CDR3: CASSVTGTGGCEQYF; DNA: TGTGCCAGCAGTGTCACCGGGACAGGGGGTTGCGAGCAGTACTTC
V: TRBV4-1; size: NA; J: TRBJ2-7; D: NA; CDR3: CASASTSGLYEQYF; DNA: TGCGCCAGCGCCTCTACCAGCGGACTCTACGAGCAGTACTTC
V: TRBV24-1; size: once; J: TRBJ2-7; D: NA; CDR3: CATSEKGRENEQYF; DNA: TGTGCCACCAGTGAAAAGGGCAGGGAAAACGAGCAGTACTTC
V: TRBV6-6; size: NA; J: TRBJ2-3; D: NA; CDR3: CASSQAGTALAYF; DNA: TGTGCCAGCAGTCAAGCCGGGACCGCCCTCGCGTATTTT
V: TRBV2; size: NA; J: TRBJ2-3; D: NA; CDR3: CASRTTEGDTQYF; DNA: TGTGCCAGTAGAACCACGGAGGGAGATACGCAGTATTTT
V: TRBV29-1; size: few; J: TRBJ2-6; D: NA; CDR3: CSVDGGMAGANVLTF; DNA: TGCAGCGTTGACGGCGGAATGGCTGGGGCCAACGTCCTGACTTTC
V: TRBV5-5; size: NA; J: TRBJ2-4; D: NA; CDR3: CASSLGAYNEQYF; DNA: TGTGCCAGCAGCTTGGGGGCCTACAATGAGCAGTACTTC
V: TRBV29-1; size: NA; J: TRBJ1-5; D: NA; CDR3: CSVGGGDTDQPQHF; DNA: TGCAGCGTTGGCGGCGGGGACACCGATCAGCCCCAGCATTTT
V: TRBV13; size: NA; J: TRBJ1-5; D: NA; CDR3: CASSLGRSRPQHF; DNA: TGTGCCAGCAGCTTAGGCCGTAGTCGGCCCCAGCATTTT
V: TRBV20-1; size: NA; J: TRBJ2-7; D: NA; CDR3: CSGQWSRGNEQYF; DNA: TGCAGTGGCCAGTGGTCCAGGGGCAACGAGCAGTACTTC
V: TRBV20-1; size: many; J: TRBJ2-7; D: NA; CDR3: CSARGRGDGYEQYF; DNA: TGCAGTGCTAGAGGACGAGGGGATGGCTACGAGCAGTACTTC
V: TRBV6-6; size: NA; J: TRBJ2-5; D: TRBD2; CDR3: CANSQGLQETQYF; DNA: TGTGCCAACAGCCAGGGACTACAAGAGACCCAGTACTTC
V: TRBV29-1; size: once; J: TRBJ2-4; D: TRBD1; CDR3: CSVAGTGPAKNIQYF; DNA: TGCAGCGTGGCCGGGACAGGACCAGCCAAAAACATTCAGTACTTC
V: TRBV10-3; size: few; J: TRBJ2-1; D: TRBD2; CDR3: CAISESTAGDRNEQFF; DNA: TGTGCCATCAGTGAGTCGACAGCGGGAGATAGGAATGAGCAGTTCTTC
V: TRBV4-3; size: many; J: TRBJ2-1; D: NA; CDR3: CASSQDITTSQFF; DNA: TGCGCCAGCAGCCAAGATATTACGACTAGTCAGTTCTTC
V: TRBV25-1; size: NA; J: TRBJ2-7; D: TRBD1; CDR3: CASSKTGSLYDEQYF; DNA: TGTGCCAGCAGCAAGACAGGGAGCCTTTACGACGAGCAGTACTTC
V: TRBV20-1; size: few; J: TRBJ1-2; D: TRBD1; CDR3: CSASFAGTGSTLEYGYTF; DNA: TGCAGTGCTAGTTTCGCGGGGACAGGGTCGACCCTGGAATATGGCTACACCTTC
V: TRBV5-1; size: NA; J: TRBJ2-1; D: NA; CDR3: CASSLALVAGGNEQFF; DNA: TGCGCCAGCAGCTTGGCCCTGGTAGCTGGGGGCAATGAGCAGTTCTTC
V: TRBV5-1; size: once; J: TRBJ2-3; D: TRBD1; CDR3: CASSTLFGQGNTDTQYF; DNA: TGCGCCAGCAGCACACTATTCGGACAGGGGAACACAGATACGCAGTATTTT
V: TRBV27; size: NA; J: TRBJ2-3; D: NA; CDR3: CASSLSRATDTQYF; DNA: TGTGCCAGCAGTTTGAGTAGAGCCACAGATACGCAGTATTTT
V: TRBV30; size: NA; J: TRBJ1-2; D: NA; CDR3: CAWMPPSYAGYTF; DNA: TGTGCCTGGATGCCGCCCTCTTATGCGGGCTACACCTTC